Following are 5 T cell receptor beta chains from one sample sequenced in a study of blood T cells in healthy people across ages. Next came a second PCR, run for about 6 to 12 cycles, which used a sample-barcoded 5' primer along with a J-beta primer mix. TCRdb reprocessed the 5' RACE reads with MiXCR, giving one entry per CDR3 protein. This sample has roughly 2 million distinct CDR3 sequences; about 49% occur once, and the top ten carry around 2.1%. The specimen sequenced was blood. The receptors here all came from a woman aged 40 to 55 in good health.

V and J are TRBV28 and TRBJ2-7, with D perhaps assigned TRBD1 or TRBD2 (5 bases each). Germline V gene sequence: CDR1 MDHEN, CDR2 SYDVKM. V was cut by 8 bases and J by 1 base, with 15 bases left in between. The CDR3 sequence is 14 residues long. CDR3 residues: CASASGTKSYEQYF. CDR3 bases: TGTGCCAGCGCCTCCGGGACCAAGTCCTACGAGCAGTACTTC.

Points on this clonotype: At one boundary the junction diverges from the germline segment, which might be a read error. The chain couples TRBV4-1 to TRBJ2-4, with a possible D match to TRBD2 (6 bases). Germline CDR1 is MGHRA and CDR2 is YSYEKL. The CDR3 is made up of 14 amino acids. CDR3 in amino acids: CASSKVSGENIRYF. The DNA of the CDR3 is TGCGCCAGCAGCAAGGTCTCGGGGGAAAACATTCGGTACTTC.

The chain joins TRBV6-2 or TRBV6-3 to TRBJ2-1; D uncertain. Germline CDR1 reads MNHEY; CDR2 reads SVGEGT. The CDR3 has 11 amino acids. V gave up 7 bases and J gave up 6 bases, with 7 bases separating them. The CDR3 nucleotides read TGTGCCAGCAAGGTGGTCAATGAGCAGTTCTTC. Translating it yields CASKVVNEQFF.

The rearrangement links TRBV7-9 to TRBJ2-5; 8 bases are shared with TRBD2. V dropped 6 bases and J dropped 4; count of bases not matched to a gene: 10. Germline V lookup: CDR1 SEHNR, CDR2 FQNEAQ (reference sequence). The CDR3 length is 15 residues. CDR3 sequence (DNA): TGTGCCAGCAGTGGGACTAGGACATTCGGAGAGACCCAGTACTTC. It translates to CASSGTRTFGETQYF.

This clonotype appeared a few times. The gene calls are TRBV5-1 and TRBJ2-1; unclear D gene. The tail of the sequence fits TRBJ2-7 better, so the J call may be wrong. The germline CDR1 and CDR2 sequences are SGHRS and YFSETQ. This CDR3 contains 16 residues. The DNA of the CDR3 is TGCGCCAGCACCCCCGTGGCGAGCCCTCTTTACAATGAGCAGTACTTC. Protein: CASTPVASPLYNEQYF.